This T cell receptor (beta chain) was identified during a study of a mutant IDH1 vaccine in newly diagnosed glioma (dated by TCRdb to the early 2020s). Turning to the overall study: Patients received eight vaccinations in weeks 1, 3, 5, 7, 11, 15, 19 and 23, corresponding to visits V03 through V10. Of the approximately 32 treated patients, around 62% were male and about 40% were female, and the mean age was 40.4 years. Before enrollment, patients had received standard therapy of radiotherapy alone, temozolomide alone, or radiochemotherapy with temozolomide; most received the combination. Longitudinal TCRB deep sequencing was done for 25 to 30 treated patients, wherever samples were available for exploratory analyses. Vaccination began 4-6 weeks after radiotherapy alone, or alongside temozolomide cycles in the chemotherapy-containing groups. Peripheral blood samples were drawn at six visits, namely V03 (baseline), V05, V07, V10, V12 and V13. Findings and caveats that apply to the study as a whole: No apparent relationship was observed between pseudoprogression and alterations in the top peripheral T cell clonotypes detected by TCRB sequencing. It was noted by the authors that analyses of patient blood samples could not be reproduced owing to sample limitations. Vaccine-induced immune responses across multiple MHC alleles were detected in 90% to 95% of patients. Availability determined which PBMC samples were chosen for TCRB deep sequencing.

With regard to this clone: Its specific antigen is unknown. Within one base of it there is no much larger clone, and no base qualities were kept.

In light of the paper, this sample's time point label describes: week 5, during vaccination. Each vaccine dose, consisting of 300 ug of a 20-mer mutant IDH1 peptide in Montanide, was administered subcutaneously with topical imiquimod. Donors had newly diagnosed WHO grade 3 or 4 IDH1-mutant astrocytomas with loss of nuclear ATRX. The samples were drawn from NOA16, a multicentre, single-arm, open-label phase I trial in Germany that tested a mutant IDH1 peptide vaccine in humans for the first time. The DNeasy Blood and Tissue Kit was used to extract genomic DNA from EDTA blood for TCRB sequencing. The method behind the library was the immunoSEQ multiplex PCR assay. Rearranged TCR beta chain sequences were amplified using the hsTCRB Kit according to the manufacturer's protocol. An Illumina MiSeq was used to sequence the TCRB libraries. The published analysis was carried out like this. Demultiplexing, trimming and gene mapping were performed with the kit vendor's proprietary platform. TCRdb retrieved this table from immuneACCESS and kept in-frame rearrangements only. Not all clones are present; in checked studies, unresolved V genes account for under half, and no reason is known for the remainder. That table furnishes V, J and clone size, whereas the DNA furnished D and trimming. This sample is represented by over 45,000 clones; around 84% of them were singletons. The ten top clones hold about 7.2% of the sample.

The CDR3 starts with the cysteine, ends with the phenylalanine, and has 16 residues. Only CDR3 DNA is held: 48 bases, read in frame from base 1. Sequenced material: PBMCs, taken from a glioma patient whose treatment included an IDH1 peptide vaccine. The chain couples TRBV21-1 to TRBJ2-3. TRBV21-1 is assigned pseudogene status. The TCR originated in a woman aged 45-59 years with glioma. The CDR3 here reads CASSKVVDELTDTQYF. The sequence in DNA is TGTGCCAGCAGCAAAGTTGTCGACGAGCTCACAGATACGCAGTATTTT.